This TCR beta chain was retrieved from a study of T cell changes during pregnancy in multiple sclerosis. Produced via immunoSEQ multiplex PCR; TCRdb's table is partial and in-frame only. This repertoire shows under 110,000 clones, 75% to 95% found once; its top ten account for roughly 1.6%. The V gene end was trimmed by 1 base and the J gene end by 3 bases; junction bases not matched to a gene: 5. CDR3 size: 17 residues. CDR1 and CDR2 (germline): PRHDT, FYEKMQ (reference sequence). The chain recombines TRBV13 with TRBJ2-1; 11 nucleotides match TRBD2. This clonotype was obtained from a female donor with multiple sclerosis, enrolled in a pregnancy study. The sequencing here drew on peripheral blood, taken before pregnancy. CDR3 sequence reads: CASSLVVSGRVYNEQFF. DNA for the CDR3: TGTGCCAGCAGCTTAGTGGTTAGCGGGAGGGTCTACAATGAGCAGTTCTTC.